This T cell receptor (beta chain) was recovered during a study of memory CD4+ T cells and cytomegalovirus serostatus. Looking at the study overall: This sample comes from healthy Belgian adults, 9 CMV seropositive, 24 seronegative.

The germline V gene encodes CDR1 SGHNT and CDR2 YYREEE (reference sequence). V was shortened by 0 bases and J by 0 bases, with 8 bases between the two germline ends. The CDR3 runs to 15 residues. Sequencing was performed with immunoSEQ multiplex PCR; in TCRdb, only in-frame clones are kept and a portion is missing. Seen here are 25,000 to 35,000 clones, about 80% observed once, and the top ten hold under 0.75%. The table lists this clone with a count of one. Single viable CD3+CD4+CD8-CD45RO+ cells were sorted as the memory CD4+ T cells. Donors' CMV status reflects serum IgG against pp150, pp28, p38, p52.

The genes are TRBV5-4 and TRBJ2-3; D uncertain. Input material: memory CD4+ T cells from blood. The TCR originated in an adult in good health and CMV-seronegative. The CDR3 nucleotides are TGTGCCAGCAGCTTGGGAGGAGTCAGCACAGATACGCAGTATTTT. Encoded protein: CASSLGGVSTDTQYF. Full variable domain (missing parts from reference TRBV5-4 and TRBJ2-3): ETGVTQSPTHLIKTRGQQVTLRCSSQSGHNTVSWYQQALGQGPQFIFQYYREEENGRGNFPPRFSGLQFPNYSSELNVNALELDDSALYLCASSLGGVSTDTQYFGPGTRLTVL.